The clone carrying this TCR beta chain was recorded once. This sample was taken from a study of T-cell memory formation after mild COVID-19. TCRdb independently ran MiXCR on the 5' RACE reads; one entry per CDR3 protein. The table has 300,000 to 400,000 distinct CDR3 sequences, under 25% seen once. Germline V gene lookup returns CDR1 KGHDR and CDR2 SFDVKD. This CDR3 is 11 amino acids long. The V end lost 3 bases, the J end lost 5 bases, and 3 bases lay between the germline ends. This sequence joins TRBV24-1 and TRBJ2-5; no reliable D call. This receptor was identified in an adult woman who had mild COVID-19 (a few samples of this study predate the infection). Cell type and time point are not known. The sample was PBMCs or a T cell subset sorted from them (not recorded which). The CDR3 region is CATSDGETQYF. CDR3 DNA: TGTGCCACCAGTGATGGGGAGACCCAGTACTTC.